Each of the 23 T cell receptor beta chains below was sequenced from the same sample in a study of T-cell memory formation after mild COVID-19. TCRdb called the 5' RACE reads again in MiXCR, with one record for every CDR3 protein. The table shows some 48,000 distinct CDR3 sequences, with about 28% occurring only once. The sequencing input was PBMCs or a T cell subset sorted from them (not recorded which). Every receptor here comes from a man aged 18 to 29 who had mild COVID-19 (a few samples of this study predate the infection). Cell type and time point are not known.

The V and J genes are TRBV12-3 or TRBV12-4 and TRBJ1-5; D is ambiguous. Trimming removed 3 bases from V and 4 bases from J, with 7 bases in between. This CDR3 spans 13 amino acids. The CDR3 region is CASSLVGNQPQHF. The CDR3 DNA sequence: TGTGCCAGCAGTTTGGTCGGGAATCAGCCCCAGCATTTT.

The rearrangement joins TRBV7-3 to TRBJ2-3; TRBD2 matches 13 bases. V dropped 5 bases and J dropped 5; count of bases not matched to a gene: 7. The CDR3 covers 16 residues. Looked up from germline, CDR1 is SGHTA and CDR2 is FQGTGA. The CDR3 reads CASSQAGTSGVDTQYF. The CDR3 DNA sequence: TGTGCCAGCAGCCAAGCCGGGACTAGCGGGGTAGATACGCAGTATTTT.

The chain combines TRBV12-3 or TRBV12-4 with TRBJ2-2; TRBD2 matches at 12 bases. The CDR3 runs to 16 residues. After removal of 5 bases from V and 5 bases from J, the junction contained 6 bases not matched to a gene. DNA of the CDR3: TGTGCCAGCAGTCGTGGACTAGCGGGGCCGACCGGGGAGCTGTTTTTT. Amino acid sequence: CASSRGLAGPTGELFF.

The V call is TRBV7-3, the J call TRBJ2-2, with TRBD2 matching over 11 bases. Germline trimming cut 5 bases from V and 1 base from J; bases unmatched to any gene: 6. Germline V CDR1 and CDR2: SGHTA, FQGTGA. There are 17 residues in the CDR3. Written as DNA, the CDR3 is TGTGCCAGCAGCCATGGGACTAGCGGACTGAACACCGGGGAGCTGTTTTTT. It codes for CASSHGTSGLNTGELFF.

This rearrangement joins TRBV29-1 to TRBJ1-2; tentatively, D is TRBD1 (5 bases). Germline CDR1 and CDR2: SQVTM and ANQGSEA. This CDR3 comprises 13 residues. V lost 8 bases and J 7 bases, leaving 20 bases between the germline ends. CDR3 amino acids: CSSWNPGLSGYTF. In nucleotides, the CDR3 is TGCAGCTCATGGAATCCGGGACTCTCTGGCTACACCTTC.

The J gene is TRBJ2-1, the V gene TRBV20-1, with no clear D. This CDR3 has 15 amino acids. Deletions cut 3 bases from V and 0 bases from J, with 12 bases between. CDR1 is DFQATT, CDR2 SNEGSKA, per germline (reference sequence). The CDR3 coding sequence is TGCAGTGCTAGTGTTCACCCGAGCTCCTACAATGAGCAGTTCTTC. This encodes CSASVHPSSYNEQFF.

The sample holds a few counts of this clonotype. The gene calls are TRBV20-1 and TRBJ1-1; D unresolved. Germline CDR1 is DFQATT and CDR2 is SNEGSKA (reference sequence). The V end lost 6 bases, the J end lost 0 bases, and 5 bases lay between the germline ends. CDR3 length: 11 residues. DNA for the CDR3: TGCAGTGCCCTGTTGAACACTGAAGCTTTCTTT. This codes for CSALLNTEAFF.

This clonotype was counted a few times. The gene calls are TRBV4-1 and TRBJ2-5; weak D call: TRBD2 (6 bases). Trimming removed 0 bases at V and 5 bases at J, with 13 bases between. CDR3 length: 15 residues. CDR1 and CDR2 (germline): MGHRA, YSYEKL. The DNA of the CDR3 is TGCGCCAGCAGCCAAGATAGGGCGGGGCGGGAGACCCAGTACTTC. It yields the protein CASSQDRAGRETQYF.

This chain connects TRBV10-3 to TRBJ1-1, with 7 nucleotides matching TRBD1. V gave up 3 bases and J gave up 1 base; unmatched junction bases: 5. Germline V lookup: CDR1 ENHRY, CDR2 SYGVKD. The CDR3 extends over 15 amino acids. The CDR3 nucleotides read TGTGCCATCAGTGATGAGACAGGGCCGAACACTGAAGCTTTCTTT. This sequence encodes CAISDETGPNTEAFF.

The J gene is TRBJ1-5, the V gene TRBV7-9, with D maybe TRBD1 (5 bases). The CDR3 has 14 residues. Germline lookup yields CDR1 SEHNR and CDR2 FQNEAQ (reference sequence). V lost 3 bases and J lost 7, with 13 bases in between. The CDR3 sequence is CASSLGQGWQPQHF. Written as DNA, the CDR3 is TGTGCCAGCAGCTTGGGTCAGGGTTGGCAGCCCCAGCATTTT.

With respect to this clonotype: Because the CDR3's place on the DNA is in doubt, the DNA is left out and the CDR3 is given as listed by TCRdb. J is TRBJ2-7 and V is TRBV9; TRBD1, the D gene given by the table, was not confirmed from the DNA. Germline V gene data show CDR1 as SGDLS and CDR2 as YYNGEE. The CDR3 totals 19 residues, both ends included. CDR3 sequence reads: CASSGTTGGLYEQYVGWEV.

This clonotype turned up a few times. V is TRBV5-1 and J is TRBJ2-7, with a possible D match to TRBD2 (6 bases). The germline V gene encodes CDR1 SGHRS and CDR2 YFSETQ. The CDR3 has 15 residues. V lost 3 bases to trimming and J lost 3 bases, with 16 bases between them. In DNA form, the CDR3 reads TGCGCCAGCAGCTGGGAGGACTCTGGGAGCTACGAGCAGTACTTC. It encodes CASSWEDSGSYEQYF.

CDR3 in DNA: TGTGCCAGCCGTAGGGACAGGGCCGGGAACACCGGGGAGCTGTTTTTT. The encoded protein is CASRRDRAGNTGELFF. V is TRBV12-3 or TRBV12-4 and J is TRBJ2-2, with 9 bases that match TRBD1. There are 16 residues in the CDR3. V trimming: 8 bases; J trimming: 1 base; junction bases outside the gene matches: 8.

This chain uses TRBV3-1 with TRBJ2-4; 12 nucleotides line up with TRBD2. CDR1 is LGHDT and CDR2 is YNNKEL in the germline V gene (reference sequence). The CDR3 extends over 16 amino acids. J lost 6 bases, V lost 4 bases, and 7 bases had no gene match. The CDR3 DNA reads TGTGCCAGCAGCCCGCAGACTAGCGGGGGATCAAACATTCAGTACTTC. Translating gives CASSPQTSGGSNIQYF.

V and J are TRBV30 and TRBJ1-2, with D possibly being TRBD1 (6 bases). Germline loops: CDR1 GTSNPN, CDR2 SVGIG (reference sequence). With 3 bases removed from V and 7 bases from J, the gap between germline ends came to 24 bases. The CDR3 consists of 16 residues. As DNA, the CDR3 is TGTGCCTGGAGGGGAGCGGGGGCGTGGAGGATTCGTGGCTACACCTTC. It encodes CAWRGAGAWRIRGYTF.

The chain joins TRBV30 to TRBJ2-7; a possible D gene is TRBD2 (5 bases). This CDR3 region has 14 residues. The germline V gene has CDR1 GTSNPN and CDR2 SVGIG (reference sequence). Trimming removed 1 base from V and 5 bases from J, with 15 bases in between. The CDR3 bases are TGTGCCTGGAGTGCCCGTGGGAGTCCCCACGAGCAGTACTTC. This sequence encodes CAWSARGSPHEQYF.

The chain has TRBV4-3 and TRBJ1-4, with D hard to call. V lost 0 bases, J lost 0 bases, and 8 bases lay in between. This CDR3 contains 16 residues. The germline CDR1 and CDR2 sequences are LGHNA and YSLEER. CDR3 region: CASSQERLATNEKLFF. CDR3 nucleotide sequence: TGCGCCAGCAGCCAAGAACGGCTTGCAACTAATGAAAAACTGTTTTTT.

This clonotype has only a few counts. J is TRBJ2-7 and V is TRBV20-1; TRBD2 aligns across 10 bases. The trim removed 0 bases at V and 4 bases at J, leaving 3 bases unmatched. The CDR3 is 14 residues long. Looked up from germline, CDR1 is DFQATT and CDR2 is SNEGSKA (reference sequence). The CDR3: CSARDSGGLYEQYF. The CDR3 DNA follows: TGCAGTGCTAGAGATAGCGGGGGGCTATACGAGCAGTACTTC.

In this sample, this clonotype turned up a few times. The V and J genes are TRBV10-3 and TRBJ2-7; TRBD1 agrees at 7 bases. CDR3 length: 14 amino acids. The germline CDR1 and CDR2 sequences are ENHRY and SYGVKD. V shed 7 bases and J 1 base; nucleotides not matched to a gene: 7. The CDR3 spells CAITDPGGSYEQYF. The CDR3, as DNA: TGTGCCATCACGGACCCAGGGGGATCCTACGAGCAGTACTTC.

The chain couples TRBV10-2 to TRBJ1-1; D not certain. The CDR3 loop spans 13 amino acids. CDR1 WSHSY and CDR2 SAAADI come from the germline V gene. Trimming took 2 bases from V and 5 from J, leaving 9 bases between them. The CDR3 region is CASSEGPRTEAFF. In DNA form, the CDR3 reads TGCGCCAGCAGTGAGGGACCGAGAACTGAAGCTTTCTTT.

This clonotype was observed a handful of times. This chain links TRBV4-1 with TRBJ1-6; 7 bases match TRBD1. The CDR3 contains 15 residues. With V trimmed by 0 bases and J by 8 bases, 4 bases remained unmatched. Germline CDR1 is MGHRA and CDR2 is YSYEKL. CDR3 residues: CASSQETGEYSPLHF. The CDR3, as DNA: TGCGCCAGCAGCCAAGAAACAGGGGAGTATTCACCCCTCCACTTT.

This clonotype was detected once. The chain's CDR3 is CASSDGGTEAFF. In DNA, the CDR3 is TGCGCCAGCAGTGATGGTGGCACTGAAGCTTTCTTT. The chain is built from TRBV10-2 and TRBJ1-1, with D unresolved. The V gene lost 3 bases and the J gene lost 4 bases, with 6 bases spanning the gap. The germline V gene has CDR1 WSHSY and CDR2 SAAADI. The CDR3 length is 12 residues.

This rearrangement joins TRBV12-3 or TRBV12-4 to TRBJ2-3, with a tentative D call TRBD2 (5 bases). Deletions cut 6 bases from V and 5 bases from J, with 12 bases between. CDR3 length: 13 amino acids. CDR3 DNA: TGTGCCAGCAGCCGGGGTCGAGTAGATACGCAGTATTTT. Its translation: CASSRGRVDTQYF.